The source of this TCR beta chain is a study of cytomegalovirus exposure and HLA in healthy donors. The germline V gene encodes CDR1 ENHRY and CDR2 SYGVKD. The CDR3 is made up of 13 amino acids. Deletions cut 10 bases from V and 3 bases from J, with 16 bases between. The PCR ran on 60 Vbeta and 13 Jbeta primers. Assay: immunoSEQ multiplex PCR; the TCRdb copy retains only in-frame clones and omits some. Recorded for this sample: roughly 50,000 clones. Points on this clone: Its specificity is not known.

Study-level results: Available immune exposure information covered CMV serostatus only. TCR beta sequences reportedly predicted most subjects' HLA-A and HLA-B alleles accurately.

This clonotype originated in a woman aged 40 to 50 in good health and CMV-seronegative. Input material: PBMCs. The V and J genes are TRBV10-3 and TRBJ2-7; tentatively, D is TRBD1 (5 bases). This chain's CDR3 is CATSPKGDYEQYF. CDR3 coding DNA: TGTGCCACCTCCCCAAAAGGGGACTACGAGCAGTACTTC.